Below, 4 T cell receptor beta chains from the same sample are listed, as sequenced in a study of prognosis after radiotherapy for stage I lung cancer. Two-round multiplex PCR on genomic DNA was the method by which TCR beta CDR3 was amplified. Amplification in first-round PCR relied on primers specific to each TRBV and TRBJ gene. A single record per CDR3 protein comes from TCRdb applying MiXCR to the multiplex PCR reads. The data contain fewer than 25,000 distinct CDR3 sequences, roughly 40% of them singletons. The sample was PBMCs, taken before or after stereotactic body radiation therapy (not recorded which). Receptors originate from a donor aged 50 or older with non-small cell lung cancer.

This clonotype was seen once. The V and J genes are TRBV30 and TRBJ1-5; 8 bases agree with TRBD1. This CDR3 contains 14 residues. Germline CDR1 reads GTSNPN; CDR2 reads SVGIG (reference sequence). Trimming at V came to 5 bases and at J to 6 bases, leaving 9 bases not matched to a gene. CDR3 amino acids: CAWSKDRGGQPQHF. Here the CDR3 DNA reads TGTGCCTGGTCTAAAGACAGGGGAGGTCAGCCCCAGCATTTT.

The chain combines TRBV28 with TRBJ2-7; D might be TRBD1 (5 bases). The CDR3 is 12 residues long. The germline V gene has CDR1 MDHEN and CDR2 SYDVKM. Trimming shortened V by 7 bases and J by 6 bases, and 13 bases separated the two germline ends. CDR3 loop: CASKTGPLEQYF. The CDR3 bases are TGTGCCAGCAAAACAGGACCCCTCGAGCAGTACTTC. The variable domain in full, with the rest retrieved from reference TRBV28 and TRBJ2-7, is DVKVTQSSRYLVKRTGEKVFLECVQDMDHENMFWYRQDPGLGLRLIYFSYDVKMKEKGDIPEGYSVSREKKERFSLILESASTNQTSMYLCASKTGPLEQYFGPGTRLTVT.

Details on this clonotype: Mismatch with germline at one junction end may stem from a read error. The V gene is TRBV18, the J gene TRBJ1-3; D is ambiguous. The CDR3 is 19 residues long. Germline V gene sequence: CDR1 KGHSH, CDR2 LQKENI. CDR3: CASSPPKFGDNHSGNTTYF. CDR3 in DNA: TGTGCCAGCTCACCACCGAAGTTTGGAGACAACCACTCTGGAAACACCACATATTTT.

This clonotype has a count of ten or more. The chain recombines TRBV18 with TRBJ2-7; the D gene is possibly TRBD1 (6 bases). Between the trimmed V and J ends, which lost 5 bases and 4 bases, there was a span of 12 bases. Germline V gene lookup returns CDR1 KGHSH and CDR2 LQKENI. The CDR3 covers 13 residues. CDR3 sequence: CASSGGQTYEQYF. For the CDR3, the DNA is TGTGCCAGCTCAGGGGGACAAACTTACGAGCAGTACTTC.